These 14 T cell receptor beta chains share one sample of origin, sequenced in a study of blood T cell repertoires in COVID-19. Repertoires were generated with immunoSEQ multiplex PCR, while TCRdb's copy carries only in-frame clones and drops some. The sample lists approximately 400,000 clones, about 87% occurring once. Source material: peripheral blood. These receptors were taken from a woman between 50 and 59 years old with COVID-19, enrolled during active disease.

The chain employs TRBV5-1 and TRBJ1-1; the D is unclear. CDR3 length: 15 amino acids. Germline-derived CDR1 and CDR2 are SGHRS and YFSETQ. Trimming shortened V by 2 bases and J by 0 bases, and 11 bases separated the two germline ends. CDR3 loop: CASSLGVLLNTEAFF. In DNA form, the CDR3 reads TGCGCCAGCAGCTTAGGAGTGCTATTGAACACTGAAGCTTTCTTT.

The chain recombines TRBV7-3 with TRBJ1-2; D is unclear. CDR1 is SGHTA and CDR2 is FQGTGA in the germline V gene. Trimming removed 5 bases at V and 6 bases at J, with 22 bases between. The CDR3 is 16 residues long. Written as DNA, the CDR3 is TGTGCCAGCAGCCCTTCTAGTTCGTACGGAGCGAATGGCTACACCTTC. This sequence encodes CASSPSSSYGANGYTF.

Remarks on this clone: This sample also contains other DNA sequences that code for the same CDR3. This rearrangement joins TRBV7-2 to TRBJ1-3, with D hard to call. V dropped 1 base and J dropped 4 bases, with 8 bases sitting between them. CDR1 is SGHTA and CDR2 is FQGNSA in the germline V gene. The CDR3 contains 14 residues. The CDR3 reads CASSLVGGGNTIYF. The CDR3 nucleotides read TGTGCCAGCAGCTTAGTAGGAGGGGGAAACACCATATATTTT.

V usage is TRBV29-1 and J usage is TRBJ2-5; 7 nucleotides line up with TRBD1. Germline CDR1 and CDR2: SQVTM and ANQGSEA. The CDR3 runs to 12 residues. After removal of 5 bases from V and 5 bases from J, the junction contained 5 bases not matched to a gene. CDR3 region: CSVNRGSETQYF. Written as DNA, the CDR3 is TGCAGCGTTAACAGGGGATCGGAGACCCAGTACTTC.

V is TRBV2 and J is TRBJ1-4; D remains ambiguous. The CDR3 is made up of 15 amino acids. V lost 6 bases to trimming and J lost 0 bases, with 11 bases between them. Looked up from germline, CDR1 is SNHLY and CDR2 is FYNNEI. The chain's CDR3 is CASRAGQSTNEKLFF. The CDR3 nucleotides read TGTGCCAGCAGGGCTGGGCAGTCAACTAATGAAAAACTGTTTTTT.

This clone was counted only a few times. V usage is TRBV30 and J usage is TRBJ1-5; no clear D. V lost 1 base and J lost 0, with 4 bases in between. The CDR3 is 13 residues long. The germline CDR1 and CDR2 sequences are GTSNPN and SVGIG (reference sequence). This CDR3 reads CAWSEHSNQPQHF. The CDR3 region has the DNA TGTGCCTGGAGTGAGCATAGCAATCAGCCCCAGCATTTT. The whole variable domain, remainder taken from reference TRBV30 and TRBJ1-5, is SQTIHQWPATLVQPVGSPLSLECTVEGTSNPNLYWYRQAAGRGLQLLFYSVGIGQISSEVPQNLSASRPQDRQFILSSKKLLLSDSGFYLCAWSEHSNQPQHFGDGTRLSIL.

This chain uses TRBV10-3 with TRBJ1-1; TRBD1 agrees at 7 bases. Trimming removed 5 bases from V and 1 base from J; junction bases left unmatched: 4. This CDR3 is built from 14 residues. CDR1 is ENHRY and CDR2 is SYGVKD in the germline V gene. Here the CDR3 reads CAISPRTGNTEAFF. The CDR3 DNA sequence: TGTGCCATCAGTCCCCGGACAGGGAACACTGAAGCTTTCTTT.

The V gene is TRBV20-1, the J gene TRBJ1-2; D is unclear. This CDR3 spans 10 amino acids. CDR1 DFQATT and CDR2 SNEGSKA come from the germline V gene (reference sequence). The CDR3 DNA is TGCGTAACACCAGACTATGGCTACACCTTC. Translating gives CVTPDYGYTF.

This chain joins TRBV30 and TRBJ1-1; a weak D match, TRBD1 (5 bases). The CDR3 is 13 residues long. Trimming removed 2 bases at V and 5 bases at J, with 12 bases between. Germline lookup yields CDR1 GTSNPN and CDR2 SVGIG (reference sequence). The CDR3 spells CAWSPGEGTEAFF. The CDR3 region has the DNA TGTGCCTGGAGTCCGGGAGAGGGGACTGAAGCTTTCTTT.

This clone was seen just once. This rearrangement joins TRBV5-1 to TRBJ2-7, with TRBD1 matching 10 bases. Germline V gene data show CDR1 as SGHRS and CDR2 as YFSETQ. The CDR3 runs 15 residues. Trimming took 0 bases from V and 5 from J; bases not matched to a gene: 5. CDR3 nucleotides: TGCGCCAGCAGCTTGGGACAGGGGGCAATCAACGAGCAGTACTTC. This sequence encodes CASSLGQGAINEQYF.

This rearrangement joins TRBV27 to TRBJ2-7, with D possibly matching TRBD2 (6 bases). Germline CDR1 MNHEY, CDR2 SMNVEV (reference sequence). The ends were cut back, 6 bases at V and 4 bases at J, with 13 bases in the middle. This CDR3 is built from 13 residues. The CDR3 coding sequence is TGTGCCAGCAGCTTCGGGAGCACGTACGAGCAGTACTTC. Translated: CASSFGSTYEQYF.

V usage is TRBV2 and J usage is TRBJ2-5; TRBD1 matches 10 bases. The CDR3 totals 16 residues. Germline loops: CDR1 SNHLY, CDR2 FYNNEI. Germline trimming cut 6 bases from V and 1 base from J; bases unmatched to any gene: 8. This CDR3 reads CASRGRQGATQETQYF. In DNA, the CDR3 is TGTGCCAGCAGAGGACGACAGGGGGCTACCCAAGAGACCCAGTACTTC.

The chain couples TRBV6-5 to TRBJ1-3, with D hard to call. V was clipped by 8 bases and J by 9 bases, with 11 bases between them. Germline lookup yields CDR1 MNHEY and CDR2 SVGAGI. The CDR3 has 11 residues. This CDR3 reads CASESGGTIYF. CDR3 nucleotides: TGTGCCAGCGAGTCCGGAGGCACCATATATTTT.

This chain joins TRBV6-5 and TRBJ2-3; TRBD2 matches 7 bases. Germline loops: CDR1 MNHEY, CDR2 SVGAGI. J was trimmed by 5 bases and V by 8 bases; bases with no gene match: 4. The CDR3 runs 12 residues. This CDR3 reads CASSPGGDTQYF. The CDR3 DNA reads as TGTGCCAGCTCCCCGGGAGGAGATACGCAGTATTTT.